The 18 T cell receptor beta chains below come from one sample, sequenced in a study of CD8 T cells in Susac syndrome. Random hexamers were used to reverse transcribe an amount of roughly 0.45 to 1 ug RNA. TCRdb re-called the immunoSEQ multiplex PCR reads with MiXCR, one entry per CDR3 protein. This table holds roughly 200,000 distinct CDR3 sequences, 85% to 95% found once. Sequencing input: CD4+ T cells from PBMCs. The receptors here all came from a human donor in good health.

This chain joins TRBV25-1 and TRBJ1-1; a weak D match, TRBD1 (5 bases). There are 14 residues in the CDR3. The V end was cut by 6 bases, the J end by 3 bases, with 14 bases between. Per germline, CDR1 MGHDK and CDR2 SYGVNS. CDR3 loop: CASRGTGRDTEAFF. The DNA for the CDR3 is TGTGCCAGCAGGGGGACGGGGAGGGACACTGAAGCTTTCTTT.

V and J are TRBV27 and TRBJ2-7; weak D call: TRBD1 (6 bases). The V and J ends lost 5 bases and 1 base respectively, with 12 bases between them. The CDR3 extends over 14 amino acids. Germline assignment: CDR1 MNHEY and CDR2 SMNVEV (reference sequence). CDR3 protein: CASSLRTESYEQYF. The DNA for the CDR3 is TGTGCCAGCAGTCTACGGACAGAGTCCTACGAGCAGTACTTC.

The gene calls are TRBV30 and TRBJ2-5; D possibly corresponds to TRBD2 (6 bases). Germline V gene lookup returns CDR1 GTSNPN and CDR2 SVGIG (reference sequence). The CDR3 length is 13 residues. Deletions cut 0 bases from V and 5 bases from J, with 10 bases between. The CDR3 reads CAWSVWRDETQYF. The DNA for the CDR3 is TGTGCCTGGAGTGTCTGGAGGGACGAGACCCAGTACTTC.

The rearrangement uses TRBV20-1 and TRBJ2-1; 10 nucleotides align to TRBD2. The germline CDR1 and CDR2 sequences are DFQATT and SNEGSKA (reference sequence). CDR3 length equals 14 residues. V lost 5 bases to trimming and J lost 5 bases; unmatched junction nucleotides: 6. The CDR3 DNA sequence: TGCAGTGCTCCGGGACTAGCGAGGCACAATGAGCAGTTCTTC. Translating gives CSAPGLARHNEQFF.

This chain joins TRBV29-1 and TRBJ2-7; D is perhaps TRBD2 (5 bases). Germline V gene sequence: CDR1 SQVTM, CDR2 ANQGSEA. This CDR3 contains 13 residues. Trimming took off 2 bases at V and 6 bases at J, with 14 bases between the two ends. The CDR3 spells CSVERRDSGEQYF. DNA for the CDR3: TGCAGCGTTGAACGTCGGGATTCAGGCGAGCAGTACTTC.

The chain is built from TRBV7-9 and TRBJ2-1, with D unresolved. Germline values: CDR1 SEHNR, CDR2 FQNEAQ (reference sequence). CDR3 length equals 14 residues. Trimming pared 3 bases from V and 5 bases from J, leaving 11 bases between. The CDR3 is CASSLTAPHNEQFF. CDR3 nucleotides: TGTGCCAGCAGCTTGACGGCGCCTCACAATGAGCAGTTCTTC.

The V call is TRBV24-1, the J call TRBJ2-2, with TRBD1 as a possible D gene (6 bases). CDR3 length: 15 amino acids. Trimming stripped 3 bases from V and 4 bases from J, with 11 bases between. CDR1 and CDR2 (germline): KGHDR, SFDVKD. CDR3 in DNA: TGTGCCACCAGTGATCGGACAGCCAGCACCGGGGAGCTGTTTTTT. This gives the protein CATSDRTASTGELFF.

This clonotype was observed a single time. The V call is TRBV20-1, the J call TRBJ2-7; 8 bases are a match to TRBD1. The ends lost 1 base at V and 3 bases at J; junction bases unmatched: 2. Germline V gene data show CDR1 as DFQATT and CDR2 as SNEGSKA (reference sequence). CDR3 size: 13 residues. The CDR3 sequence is CSARAGGSYEQYV. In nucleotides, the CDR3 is TGCAGTGCTAGAGCAGGGGGCAGCTACGAGCAGTACGTC.

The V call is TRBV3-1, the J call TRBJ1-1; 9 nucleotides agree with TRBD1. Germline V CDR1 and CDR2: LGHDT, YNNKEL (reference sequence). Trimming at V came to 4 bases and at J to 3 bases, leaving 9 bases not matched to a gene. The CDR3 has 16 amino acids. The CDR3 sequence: CASSPRGTGRYTEAFF. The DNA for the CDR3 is TGTGCCAGCAGCCCGAGGGGGACAGGGCGGTACACTGAAGCTTTCTTT.

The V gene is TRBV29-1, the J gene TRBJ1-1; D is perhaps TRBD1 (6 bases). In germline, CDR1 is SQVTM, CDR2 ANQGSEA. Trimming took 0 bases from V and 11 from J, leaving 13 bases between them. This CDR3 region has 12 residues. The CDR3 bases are TGCAGCGTTGAAGATCTGCAGGGGCCGGCTTTCTTT. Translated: CSVEDLQGPAFF.

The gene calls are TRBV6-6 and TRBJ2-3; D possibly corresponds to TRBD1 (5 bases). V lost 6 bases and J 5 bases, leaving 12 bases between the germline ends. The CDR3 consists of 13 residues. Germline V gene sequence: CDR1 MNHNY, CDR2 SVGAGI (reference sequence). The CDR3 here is CASSPPDRDTQYF. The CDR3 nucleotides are TGTGCCAGCAGCCCACCAGACAGAGATACGCAGTATTTT.

CDR3: CASSPRTGEDGEQFF. CDR3 bases: TGTGCCAGCAGTCCTCGGACAGGGGAAGACGGTGAGCAGTTCTTC. V and J are TRBV12-3 or TRBV12-4 and TRBJ2-1; 9 bases line up with TRBD1. V was clipped by 5 bases and J by 9 bases; unmatched bases: 11. The CDR3 spans 15 residues.

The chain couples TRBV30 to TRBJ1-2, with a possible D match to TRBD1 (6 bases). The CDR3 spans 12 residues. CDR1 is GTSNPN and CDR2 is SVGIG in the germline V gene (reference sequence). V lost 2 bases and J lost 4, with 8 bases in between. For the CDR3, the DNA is TGTGCCTGGAGTTCAGGGGCCTATGGCTACACCTTC. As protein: CAWSSGAYGYTF.

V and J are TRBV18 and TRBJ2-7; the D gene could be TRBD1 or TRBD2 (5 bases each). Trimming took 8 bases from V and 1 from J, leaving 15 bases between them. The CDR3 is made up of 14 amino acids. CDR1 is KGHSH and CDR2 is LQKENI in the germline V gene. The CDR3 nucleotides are TGTGCCAGCCACGCCGACGAGGGGTCCTACGAGCAGTACTTC. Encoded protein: CASHADEGSYEQYF.

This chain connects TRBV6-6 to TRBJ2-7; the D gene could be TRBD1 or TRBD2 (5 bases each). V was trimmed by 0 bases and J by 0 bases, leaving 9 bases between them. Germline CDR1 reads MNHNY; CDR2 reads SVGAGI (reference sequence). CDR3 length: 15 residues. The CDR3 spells CASSYSGTPSYEQYF. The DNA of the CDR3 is TGTGCCAGCAGTTACTCCGGGACGCCCTCCTACGAGCAGTACTTC.

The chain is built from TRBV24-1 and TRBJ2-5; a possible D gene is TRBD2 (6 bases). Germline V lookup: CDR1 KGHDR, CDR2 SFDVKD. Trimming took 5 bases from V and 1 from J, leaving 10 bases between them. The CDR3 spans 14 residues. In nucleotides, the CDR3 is TGTGCCACCAGTGTAACGGGGGTCCAAGAGACCCAGTACTTC. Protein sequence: CATSVTGVQETQYF.

The DNA for the CDR3 is TGTGCCAGCAGTGGACAGGACTCCTACGAGCAGTACTTC. Amino acid sequence: CASSGQDSYEQYF. The gene calls are TRBV2 and TRBJ2-7, with a weak D call TRBD1 (6 bases). V was shortened by 4 bases and J by 0 bases, with 7 bases between the two germline ends. Germline values: CDR1 SNHLY, CDR2 FYNNEI. The CDR3 consists of 13 residues.

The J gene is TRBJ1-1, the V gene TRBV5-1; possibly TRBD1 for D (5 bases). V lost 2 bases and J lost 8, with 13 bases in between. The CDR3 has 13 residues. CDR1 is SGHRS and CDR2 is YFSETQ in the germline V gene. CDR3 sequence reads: CASSFNRRVEAFF. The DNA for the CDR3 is TGCGCCAGCAGCTTCAACAGGAGGGTAGAAGCTTTCTTT.